This entry is about one T cell receptor (beta chain). With 0 bases removed from V and 2 bases from J, the gap between germline ends came to 5 bases. Germline assignment: CDR1 SGHKS and CDR2 YYEKEE (reference sequence). The CDR3 length is 14 residues. Using immunoSEQ multiplex PCR, the repertoire was profiled, and TCRdb retains in-frame clones only, with some absent. The sample carries over 65,000 clones, around 68% recorded once. The data derive from a study of cytotoxic CD8 clonotypes in ibrutinib-treated CLL. Looking at the study overall: Responses: roughly 25 partial, 2 complete; after median about 68 months, roughly 14 stayed remitted, some twelve progressed. There were, on average, approximately 250,000 productive templates and around 94,000 productive rearrangements per sample.

Frozen PBMC stocks contributed about 1.8 micrograms of genomic DNA to the TCR beta libraries. Sequenced here: PBMCs, sampled after 12 months of ibrutinib treatment. The origin of this receptor is a human donor with chronic lymphocytic leukemia. The rearrangement uses TRBV5-5 and TRBJ1-4; D is uncertain. DNA for the CDR3: TGTGCCAGCAGCTTGGACTTCACTAATGAAAAACTGTTTTTT. Residues: CASSLDFTNEKLFF.